The entry below gives a single T cell receptor (beta chain) sequence along with its context. Which antigen it targets is not known. The record has no base qualities; no much larger clone is one base away. In the germline V gene, CDR1 corresponds to SGHRS and CDR2 to YFSETQ. The CDR3 numbers 15 residues from cysteine through phenylalanine. The kept DNA is CDR3 alone, 45 bases in frame from the first base. V loses 1 base at its end and J loses 6 bases; junction bases beyond the gene matches: 2. Libraries were prepared through the immunoSEQ multiplex PCR assay. Per the source publication's procedure: A statistical classification framework was built for diagnosing cytomegalovirus status from the catalog of TCR beta chain sequences. The source is immuneACCESS, and TCRdb retained only in-frame sequences with V and J called. Part of the clones is not carried over; for the studies checked, unresolved V genes explain less than half of this, and the remainder is unexplained. D and trimming come from the DNA, and the V and J calls and clone size come from that table. Present in this sample are some 150,000 clones, 85% to 95% of which were seen just once. The biggest ten clones account for 1.5% to 2% of the sample.

This specimen comes from a study of cytomegalovirus exposure and HLA in healthy donors (dated by TCRdb to between 2016 and 2019). Some background on the complete study: According to a later analysis, one platform produced both the approximately 110 validation repertoires and the roughly 650 repertoires of the first cohort. The study aimed to test whether cataloging public T cell receptors could reveal signatures of past pathogen exposure. In addition to the first cohort of 666 subjects, a separate validation cohort of under 150 different subjects was used. To predict cytomegalovirus infection status, the study brought together high-throughput TCR immunosequencing, statistical association of individual TCRs with disease status, and machine learning.

The research as a whole found: While some public TCRs were present in many individuals, most TCR sequences turned up only very rarely across donors. In vitro tests confirmed that a few of the cytomegalovirus-associated TCR beta chains recognize cytomegalovirus antigens. The study gave a list of 150 to 200 TCR beta chains associated with cytomegalovirus. Subsequent analysis determined that TCRs grouped into clusters in the first cohort also showed a tendency toward co-occurrence across the 120 validation repertoires, and 85% to 95% of cluster scores exceeded 0. It was suggested by the authors that the approach could potentially be generalized to other disease states and immunological phenotypes. All 120 or so repertoires were used to score co-occurrence in the validation cohort in a later analysis, because that analysis had no HLA typing for the cohort. The classifier was reported to diagnose cytomegalovirus status with high specificity and sensitivity in both the original cohort and the validation cohort.

The donors were included in the validation cohort of 90 to 150 subjects, a group kept apart from the roughly 700-subject first cohort. The sample taken for sequencing was PBMCs. The source of this sequence is a man younger than 35 in good health and CMV-seropositive. This chain is built from TRBV5-1 and TRBJ2-1; TRBD2 aligns with 12 central bases. CDR3 loop: CASSLLTSGSNEQFF. In nucleotides, the sequence is TGCGCCAGCAGCTTGCTGACTAGCGGGAGCAATGAGCAGTTCTTC. Reference TRBV5-1 and TRBJ2-1 genes cover what lies past the CDR3, so the full variable domain is KAGVTQTPRYLIKTRGQQVTLSCSPISGHRSVSWYQQTPGQGLQFLFEYFSETQRNKGNFPGRFSGRQFSNSRSEMNVSTLELGDSALYLCASSLLTSGSNEQFFGPGTRLTVL.